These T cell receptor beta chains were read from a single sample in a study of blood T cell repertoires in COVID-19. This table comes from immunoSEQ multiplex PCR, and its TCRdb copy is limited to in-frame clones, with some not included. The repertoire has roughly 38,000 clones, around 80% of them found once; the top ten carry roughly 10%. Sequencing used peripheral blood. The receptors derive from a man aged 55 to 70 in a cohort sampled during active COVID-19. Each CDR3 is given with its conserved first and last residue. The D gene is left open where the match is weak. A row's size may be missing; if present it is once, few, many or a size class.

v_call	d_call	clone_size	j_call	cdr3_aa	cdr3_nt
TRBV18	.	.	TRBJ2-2	CASSRNGPTTGTGELFF	TGTGCCAGCTCACGAAACGGTCCCACCACGGGCACCGGGGAGCTGTTTTTT
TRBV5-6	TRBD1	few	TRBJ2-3	CASSFGGTGSTDTQYF	TGTGCCAGCAGCTTCGGGGGGACAGGGAGCACAGATACGCAGTATTTT
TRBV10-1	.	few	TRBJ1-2	CASSDGAGEGYTF	TGCGCCAGCAGTGACGGTGCGGGGGAAGGCTACACCTTC
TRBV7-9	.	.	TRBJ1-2	CASSPNPGALQGLGGYTF	TGTGCCAGCAGCCCCAACCCCGGGGCTTTACAGGGATTGGGCGGCTACACCTTC
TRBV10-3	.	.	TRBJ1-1	CAISDRQVMDTEAFF	TGTGCCATCAGTGATAGACAAGTAATGGACACTGAAGCTTTCTTT
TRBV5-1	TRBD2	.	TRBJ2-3	CASSGSSGSTDTQYF	TGCGCCAGCAGCGGGTCTAGCGGGAGCACAGATACGCAGTATTTT
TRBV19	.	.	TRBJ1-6	CASSTLSGAHSPLHF	TGTGCCAGTAGTACCCTTTCAGGGGCCCATTCACCCCTCCACTTT
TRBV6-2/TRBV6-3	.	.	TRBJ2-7	CASSYSREQYF	TGTGCCAGCAGTTACTCCCGCGAGCAGTACTTC
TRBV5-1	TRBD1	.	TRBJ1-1	CASSFGTGRSNTEAFF	TGCGCCAGCAGCTTCGGGACAGGGCGATCCAACACTGAAGCTTTCTTT
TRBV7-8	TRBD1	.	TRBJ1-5	CASSSHEGAYQPQHF	TGTGCCAGCAGCTCCCACGAGGGGGCATATCAGCCCCAGCATTTT
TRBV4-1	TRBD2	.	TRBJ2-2	CASSPLGAGGGTGELFF	TGCGCCAGCAGCCCCCTTGGGGCGGGGGGGGGCACCGGGGAGCTGTTTTTT
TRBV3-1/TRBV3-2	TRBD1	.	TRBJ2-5	CASSQGQDSRKAQYF	TGTGCCAGCAGCCAGGGACAGGACTCTCGGAAGGCCCAGTACTTC
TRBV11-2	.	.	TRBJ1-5	CASSLGVAAREPQHF	TGTGCCAGCAGCTTAGGGGTGGCGGCCCGGGAGCCCCAGCATTTT
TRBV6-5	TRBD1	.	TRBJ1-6	CASRLQGAGPLHF	TGTGCCAGCAGGCTCCAGGGGGCCGGACCCCTCCACTTT
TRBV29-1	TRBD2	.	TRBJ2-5	CSVTDYEREKGGVQRQETQYF	TGCAGCGTGACCGACTACGAGCGGGAGAAAGGAGGGGTCCAGAGACAAGAGACCCAGTACTTC
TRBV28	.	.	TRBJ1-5	CAAAGYNQPQHF	TGTGCAGCGGCGGGGTACAATCAGCCCCAGCATTTT
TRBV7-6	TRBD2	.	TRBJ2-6	CASSLAYLAGGNSGANVLTF	TGTGCCAGCAGCTTAGCCTATCTAGCGGGAGGCAACTCTGGGGCCAACGTCCTGACTTTC
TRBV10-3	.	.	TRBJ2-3	CAISDDIDTQYF	TGTGCCATCAGTGACGACATAGATACGCAGTATTTT
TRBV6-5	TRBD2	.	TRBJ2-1	CASSYSGGGANEQFF	TGTGCCAGCAGTTACTCGGGCGGGGGGGCCAATGAGCAGTTCTTC
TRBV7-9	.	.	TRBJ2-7	CASSTGLYEQYF	TGTGCCAGCAGCACAGGTCTCTACGAGCAGTACTTC
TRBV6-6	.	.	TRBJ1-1	CASRPREGWKKAFF	TGTGCCAGCAGGCCGCGAGAGGGATGGAAAAAAGCTTTCTTT
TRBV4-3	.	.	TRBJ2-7	CASSQEVASSYEQYF	TGCGCCAGCAGCCAAGAGGTAGCGAGCTCCTACGAGCAGTACTTC
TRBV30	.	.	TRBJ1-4	CAWRALSEKLFF	TGTGCCTGGAGAGCACTTAGTGAAAAACTGTTTTTT
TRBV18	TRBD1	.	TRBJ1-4	CASSRETGGPTTNEKLFF	TGTGCCAGCTCACGTGAGACAGGGGGACCTACAACTAATGAAAAACTGTTTTTT